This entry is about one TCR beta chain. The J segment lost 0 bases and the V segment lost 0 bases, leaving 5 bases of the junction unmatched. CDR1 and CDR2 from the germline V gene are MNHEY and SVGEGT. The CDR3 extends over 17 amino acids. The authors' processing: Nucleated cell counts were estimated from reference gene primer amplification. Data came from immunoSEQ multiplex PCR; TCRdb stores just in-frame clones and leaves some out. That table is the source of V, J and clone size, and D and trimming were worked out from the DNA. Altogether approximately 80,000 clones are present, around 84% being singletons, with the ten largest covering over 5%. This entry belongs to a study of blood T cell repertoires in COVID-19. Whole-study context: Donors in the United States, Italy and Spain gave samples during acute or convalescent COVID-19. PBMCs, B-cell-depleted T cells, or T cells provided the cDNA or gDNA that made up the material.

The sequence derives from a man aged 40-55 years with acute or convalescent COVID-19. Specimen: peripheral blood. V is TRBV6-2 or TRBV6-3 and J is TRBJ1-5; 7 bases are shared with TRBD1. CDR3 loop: CASSYSGTAYSNQPQHF. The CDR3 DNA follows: TGTGCCAGCAGTTACTCTGGGACAGCTTATAGCAATCAGCCCCAGCATTTT.